This is a list of T cell receptor beta chains from one sample in a study of T cells in Graves' hyperthyroidism and ophthalmopathy. TCRdb reprocessed the multiplex PCR reads with MiXCR, giving one entry per CDR3 protein. In the table there are roughly 650,000 distinct CDR3 sequences, 16% of which are singletons. Sequencing was performed on blood. All receptors derive from a woman between 40 and 50 years old with Graves' ophthalmopathy. Both conserved end residues are trimmed from each CDR3. A D gene is named only where the DNA matches it firmly.

j_call	v_call	cdr3_length	d_call	cdr3_aa
TRBJ1-2	TRBV7-9	12	-	ASSLALGDYGYT
TRBJ1-2	TRBV20-1	13	-	SARPLGQINYGYT
TRBJ2-3	TRBV7-2	15	TRBD2	ASSLGIGGGAGDTQY
TRBJ2-1	TRBV28	13	-	ASSDPTGKSDEQF
TRBJ2-5	TRBV6-4	13	TRBD2	ASNRTSGSWETQY
TRBJ2-1	TRBV18	11	-	ASSQGLENEQF
TRBJ1-2	TRBV20-1	11	-	SAGGAASNGYT
TRBJ2-2	TRBV12-3/TRBV12-4	11	-	ASKSTNTGELF
TRBJ1-2	TRBV7-9	13	TRBD1	ASSDWTGTNYGYT
TRBJ2-7	TRBV28	13	-	ASSFQTISSYEQY
TRBJ2-3	TRBV9	13	TRBD2	ASSVDGGAADTQY
TRBJ2-3	TRBV12-3/TRBV12-4	15	TRBD2	ASRPNLGLADTDTQY
TRBJ1-3	TRBV6-1	13	-	ASSATGPSGNTIY
TRBJ2-1	TRBV16	17	-	ASSQSGWLGGGQAPEQF
TRBJ1-6	TRBV7-9	20	-	ASSLAGGSGQPTKLNNSPLH
TRBJ2-5	TRBV2	13	-	ASSRSAIHQETQY
TRBJ2-6	TRBV12-3/TRBV12-4	12	-	ASGWGSGANVLT
TRBJ1-6	TRBV12-5	12	TRBD1	ASGSTGGYSPLH